This T cell receptor (beta chain) derives from a study of blood T cells in healthy people across ages. Turning to the study itself: Capture via template switching afforded approximately one barcoded beta molecule per two T cells. Overall study results and limits: PBMCs were not sorted, which prevented a conclusive comparison of naive versus antigen-experienced cells. Researchers judged that diversity estimates from one million T cells fell short of true values.

As to this clonotype: Its antigen remains unknown.

This CDR3 comprises 13 residues. The junction had 8 bases not matched to a gene; V was cut back by 10 bases and J by 5 bases. Germline CDR1 and CDR2: ENHRY and SYGVKD. A second PCR, run for 7 to 11 cycles, used a sample-barcoded 5' primer plus a J-beta primer mix. Each sample yielded at least 3 million CDR3-containing paired-end reads. A single record per CDR3 protein comes from TCRdb applying MiXCR to the 5' RACE reads. The sample includes about 1,500,000 distinct CDR3 sequences, 25% to 30% of them seen just once. The sequenced material came from blood. J is TRBJ1-2 and V is TRBV10-3, with TRBD1 matching 9 bases. The TCR originated in a woman in her twenties or thirties in good health. This CDR3 reads CATGDRGSYGYTF. The CDR3 DNA reads as TGTGCCACCGGAGACAGGGGGAGTTATGGCTACACCTTC.